These T cell receptor beta chains were read from a single sample in a study of T cell responses to AZD1222 COVID-19 vaccine. TCRdb keeps only in-frame clones here, not all; method: immunoSEQ multiplex PCR. The sample gives tens of thousands of clones, roughly nine tenths of which show up once; 4% to 5% is in the top ten. The sequenced sample was peripheral blood, obtained 28 days after the second AZD1222 dose. The receptors come from an adult who received the AZD1222 COVID-19 vaccine. CDR3s include the opening cysteine and the closing phenylalanine or tryptophan. The order of the fields is V gene, J gene, clone size, D gene, CDR3 DNA, CDR3 protein. The D gene is left open where the match is weak. Clone size appears in some rows only: once, few, many, or a class for an expanded clone.

v_call: TRBV19
j_call: TRBJ1-1
clone_size: many
d_call: NA
cdr3_nt: TGTGCCAGTAGTTTTTTGAACACTGAAGCTTTCTTT
cdr3_aa: CASSFLNTEAFF

v_call: TRBV6-1
j_call: TRBJ2-7
clone_size: NA
d_call: NA
cdr3_nt: TGTGCCAGCAGTGATATAGGCAGAGGGGCCTACGAGCAGTACTTC
cdr3_aa: CASSDIGRGAYEQYF

v_call: TRBV5-1
j_call: TRBJ2-1
clone_size: NA
d_call: NA
cdr3_nt: TGCGCCAGCAGCTTGGCAGGGGAACGAGTCCCCTCCTACAATGAGCAGTTCTTC
cdr3_aa: CASSLAGERVPSYNEQFF

v_call: TRBV5-8
j_call: TRBJ2-1
clone_size: NA
d_call: TRBD2
cdr3_nt: TGTGCCACCTCCCCGGGGGGAAATAGCGGGGGCGATGAGCAGTTCTTC
cdr3_aa: CATSPGGNSGGDEQFF

v_call: TRBV3-1/TRBV3-2
j_call: TRBJ2-3
clone_size: once
d_call: NA
cdr3_nt: TGTGCCAGCAGCCCCTCGGAAACAGATACGCAGTATTTT
cdr3_aa: CASSPSETDTQYF

v_call: TRBV12-3/TRBV12-4
j_call: TRBJ1-2
clone_size: once
d_call: TRBD1
cdr3_nt: TGTGCCGGGAGGACAGGGCTATATGGGGGCTACACCTTC
cdr3_aa: CAGRTGLYGGYTF

v_call: TRBV5-1
j_call: TRBJ1-6
clone_size: NA
d_call: NA
cdr3_nt: TGCGCCAGCAGCTTGGGCGTAATAGGGGACGTTGCACCCCTCCACTTT
cdr3_aa: CASSLGVIGDVAPLHF

v_call: TRBV9
j_call: TRBJ2-5
clone_size: few
d_call: TRBD1
cdr3_nt: TGTGCCAGCAGCGTAGAGGGGGGAGGACAGGGAGAGACCCAGTACTTC
cdr3_aa: CASSVEGGGQGETQYF

v_call: TRBV30
j_call: TRBJ2-1
clone_size: NA
d_call: NA
cdr3_nt: TGTGCCTGGAGTACCAGATTCGGACAAAACAATGAGCAGTTCTTC
cdr3_aa: CAWSTRFGQNNEQFF

v_call: TRBV3-1/TRBV3-2
j_call: TRBJ1-5
clone_size: NA
d_call: NA
cdr3_nt: TGTGCCAGCAGCCAAGGGGTCAGTCCCCAGCATTTT
cdr3_aa: CASSQGVSPQHF

v_call: TRBV5-6
j_call: TRBJ2-1
clone_size: NA
d_call: NA
cdr3_nt: TGTGCCAGCAGCTTGGGGGCAGCCCCGCGCACTGAGCAGTTCTTC
cdr3_aa: CASSLGAAPRTEQFF

v_call: TRBV2
j_call: TRBJ2-1
clone_size: few
d_call: NA
cdr3_nt: TGTGCCAGCAGACAGGGAGGGGGTCGACAATGGCAGTTCTTC
cdr3_aa: CASRQGGGRQWQFF

v_call: TRBV12-3/TRBV12-4
j_call: TRBJ1-2
clone_size: NA
d_call: NA
cdr3_nt: TGTGCCAGCAGTCTCTGGGGGGCGGTTGGCTACACCTTC
cdr3_aa: CASSLWGAVGYTF

v_call: TRBV12-3/TRBV12-4
j_call: TRBJ2-7
clone_size: once
d_call: NA
cdr3_nt: TGTGCCAGCAGTAACCGGGACGTACAGTACTTC
cdr3_aa: CASSNRDVQYF

v_call: TRBV19
j_call: TRBJ1-2
clone_size: NA
d_call: TRBD1
cdr3_nt: TGTGCCAGTACCAAACAGGGGCGTGACGGCTACACCTTC
cdr3_aa: CASTKQGRDGYTF

v_call: TRBV7-9
j_call: TRBJ1-6
clone_size: NA
d_call: NA
cdr3_nt: TGTGCCAGCAGCTTACAGAGCTCCTATAATTCACCCCTCCACTTT
cdr3_aa: CASSLQSSYNSPLHF

v_call: TRBV6-5
j_call: TRBJ1-1
clone_size: NA
d_call: NA
cdr3_nt: TGTGCCAGCAGGGTCTTCGGACAGTTGAACACTGAAGCTTTCTTT
cdr3_aa: CASRVFGQLNTEAFF

v_call: TRBV6-6
j_call: TRBJ2-2
clone_size: NA
d_call: NA
cdr3_nt: TGTGCCAGCAGTTACTCGGAGAACACCGGGGAGCTGTTTTTT
cdr3_aa: CASSYSENTGELFF

v_call: TRBV5-1
j_call: TRBJ2-3
clone_size: NA
d_call: NA
cdr3_nt: TGCGCCAGCAGCCCCCGGGGAGGGGGCGCGGCAGATACGCAGTATTTT
cdr3_aa: CASSPRGGGAADTQYF

v_call: TRBV6-7
j_call: TRBJ1-2
clone_size: NA
d_call: TRBD1
cdr3_nt: TGTGCCAGCAGATTCACAGGGGAAACTAACTATGGCTACACCTTC
cdr3_aa: CASRFTGETNYGYTF

v_call: TRBV5-4
j_call: TRBJ2-1
clone_size: NA
d_call: TRBD1
cdr3_nt: TGTGCCAGCAGCTTACCGGGACAGGGTAAAAGGCAGTTCTTC
cdr3_aa: CASSLPGQGKRQFF

v_call: TRBV30
j_call: TRBJ1-1
clone_size: NA
d_call: TRBD1
cdr3_nt: TGTGCCTGGAGCCGGGACAGGGGGAACACTGAAGCTTTCTTT
cdr3_aa: CAWSRDRGNTEAFF

v_call: TRBV7-8
j_call: TRBJ1-6
clone_size: NA
d_call: TRBD1
cdr3_nt: TGTGCCAGCAGCTTGGGACAGGGGCATTCACCCCTCCACTTT
cdr3_aa: CASSLGQGHSPLHF

v_call: TRBV19
j_call: TRBJ2-2
clone_size: NA
d_call: TRBD1
cdr3_nt: TGTGCCAGTGGGACAGGGGGCTACACCGGGGAGCTGTTTTTT
cdr3_aa: CASGTGGYTGELFF

v_call: TRBV15
j_call: TRBJ1-4
clone_size: NA
d_call: NA
cdr3_nt: TGTGCCACCAGCAGAGACCAGCCTGCAACTAATGAAAAACTGTTTTTT
cdr3_aa: CATSRDQPATNEKLFF

v_call: TRBV7-2
j_call: TRBJ2-3
clone_size: NA
d_call: NA
cdr3_nt: TGTGCCAGCAGCTTAGTAGGGAGCCCTAGCACAGATACGCAGTATTTT
cdr3_aa: CASSLVGSPSTDTQYF

v_call: TRBV6-6
j_call: TRBJ2-7
clone_size: NA
d_call: NA
cdr3_nt: TGTGCCAGCAGTGCCCGAGGGGGGATGAACGAGCAGTACTTC
cdr3_aa: CASSARGGMNEQYF

v_call: TRBV18
j_call: TRBJ1-5
clone_size: NA
d_call: NA
cdr3_nt: TGTGCCAGCTCACCTCGAACCCTTATCGGGGGCGGTCAGCCCCAGCATTTT
cdr3_aa: CASSPRTLIGGGQPQHF

v_call: TRBV5-6
j_call: TRBJ2-7
clone_size: NA
d_call: NA
cdr3_nt: TGTGCCAGCAGCTTCGGAAGCCAGTACGAGCAGTACTTC
cdr3_aa: CASSFGSQYEQYF

v_call: TRBV5-1
j_call: TRBJ2-1
clone_size: NA
d_call: NA
cdr3_nt: TGCGCCAGCAGCTTGGACGGATTGATGGGTGAGCAGTTCTTC
cdr3_aa: CASSLDGLMGEQFF

v_call: TRBV6-5
j_call: TRBJ1-5
clone_size: once
d_call: NA
cdr3_nt: TGTGCCAGCGCTGAGGGTATTAGGGGCAATCAGCCCCAGCATTTT
cdr3_aa: CASAEGIRGNQPQHF

v_call: TRBV5-4
j_call: TRBJ1-1
clone_size: NA
d_call: NA
cdr3_nt: TGTGCCAGCAGCTTTCCCGAGAGTGAAGCTTTCTTT
cdr3_aa: CASSFPESEAFF

v_call: TRBV12-3/TRBV12-4
j_call: TRBJ1-5
clone_size: NA
d_call: NA
cdr3_nt: TGTGCCAGCAGTTTCCCCGGGCAGCCCCAGCATTTT
cdr3_aa: CASSFPGQPQHF

v_call: TRBV6-6
j_call: TRBJ1-5
clone_size: NA
d_call: NA
cdr3_nt: TGTGCCAGCAGTTGGACTAGCAATCAGCCCCAGCATTTT
cdr3_aa: CASSWTSNQPQHF

v_call: TRBV5-1
j_call: TRBJ2-2
clone_size: once
d_call: NA
cdr3_nt: TGCGCCAGCAGCCCGGTGGGATCCGGGAACACCGGGGAGCTGTTTTTT
cdr3_aa: CASSPVGSGNTGELFF

v_call: TRBV18
j_call: TRBJ1-4
clone_size: NA
d_call: NA
cdr3_nt: TGTGCCAGCTCACCACCTACGGATCGGGGTGAAAAACTGTTTTTT
cdr3_aa: CASSPPTDRGEKLFF

v_call: TRBV15
j_call: TRBJ1-1
clone_size: NA
d_call: NA
cdr3_nt: TGTGCCACCAGCAGAGCAACTTTGCGCACTGAAGCTTTCTTT
cdr3_aa: CATSRATLRTEAFF

v_call: TRBV19
j_call: TRBJ1-2
clone_size: NA
d_call: TRBD1
cdr3_nt: TGTGCCAGTAGTAGGTCGGGACAGGAGACCTATGGCTACACCTTC
cdr3_aa: CASSRSGQETYGYTF

v_call: TRBV7-9
j_call: TRBJ2-1
clone_size: NA
d_call: NA
cdr3_nt: TGTGCCAGCAGCTTGTTTGCAGGGAGCTCCTACAATGAGCAGTTCTTC
cdr3_aa: CASSLFAGSSYNEQFF

v_call: TRBV7-9
j_call: TRBJ1-2
clone_size: once
d_call: NA
cdr3_nt: TGTGCCAGCAGCCAGTATGACAGGCGGGGCTACACCTTC
cdr3_aa: CASSQYDRRGYTF

v_call: TRBV12-3/TRBV12-4
j_call: TRBJ1-5
clone_size: NA
d_call: NA
cdr3_nt: TGTGCCAGCAGTTGGGGTTGGGATCAGCCCCAGCATTTT
cdr3_aa: CASSWGWDQPQHF

v_call: TRBV7-9
j_call: TRBJ2-5
clone_size: once
d_call: NA
cdr3_nt: TGTGCCAGCAGCTTAGAGGGGGTCGAGACCCAGTACTTC
cdr3_aa: CASSLEGVETQYF

v_call: TRBV28
j_call: TRBJ2-3
clone_size: NA
d_call: NA
cdr3_nt: TGTGCCAGCAGTCCACCGACCCGCGGGGACACGCAGTATTTT
cdr3_aa: CASSPPTRGDTQYF

v_call: TRBV20-1
j_call: TRBJ2-5
clone_size: NA
d_call: NA
cdr3_nt: TGCAGTGCTAGTACCCCTCGCGGTCTCGGGGAGACCCAGTACTTC
cdr3_aa: CSASTPRGLGETQYF

v_call: TRBV4-1
j_call: TRBJ1-1
clone_size: NA
d_call: TRBD1
cdr3_nt: TGCGCCAGCAGCCAAACCGGGACAGGGAACACTGAAGCTTTCTTT
cdr3_aa: CASSQTGTGNTEAFF

v_call: TRBV30
j_call: TRBJ1-6
clone_size: once
d_call: NA
cdr3_nt: TGTGCCTGGAGTCCAGGGGAATCCTATAATTCACCCCTCCACTTT
cdr3_aa: CAWSPGESYNSPLHF

v_call: TRBV7-6
j_call: TRBJ1-4
clone_size: NA
d_call: NA
cdr3_nt: TGTGCCAGCAGCCGGAGTAGGGACGAAAAACTGTTTTTT
cdr3_aa: CASSRSRDEKLFF

v_call: TRBV5-1
j_call: TRBJ2-3
clone_size: once
d_call: TRBD2
cdr3_nt: TGCGCCAGCAGCCTCCGGCGGGGGGCAGATACGCAGTATTTT
cdr3_aa: CASSLRRGADTQYF

v_call: TRBV6-6
j_call: TRBJ1-3
clone_size: NA
d_call: NA
cdr3_nt: TGTGCCAGCAGTTACTCGATAACGGCCTCTGGAAACACCATATATTTT
cdr3_aa: CASSYSITASGNTIYF

v_call: TRBV12-5
j_call: TRBJ2-1
clone_size: NA
d_call: NA
cdr3_nt: TGTGCTAGTGGTTTCACGACAGGCTTTAACTACAATGAGCAGTTCTTC
cdr3_aa: CASGFTTGFNYNEQFF

v_call: TRBV24-1
j_call: TRBJ2-3
clone_size: NA
d_call: NA
cdr3_nt: TGTGCCACCAGTGACCCAGGAGGGGCAGATACGCAGTATTTT
cdr3_aa: CATSDPGGADTQYF

v_call: TRBV19
j_call: TRBJ1-1
clone_size: NA
d_call: TRBD1
cdr3_nt: TGTGCCAGTAGTCCGTGGACAGGGCAGAACACTGAAGCTTTCTTT
cdr3_aa: CASSPWTGQNTEAFF

v_call: TRBV23-1
j_call: TRBJ2-7
clone_size: NA
d_call: TRBD1
cdr3_nt: TGCGCCAGCAGTCTTAGGACAGGGATTGAGCAGTACTTC
cdr3_aa: CASSLRTGIEQYF

v_call: TRBV7-2
j_call: TRBJ2-1
clone_size: NA
d_call: TRBD2
cdr3_nt: TGTGCCAGCAGCTTTAGCGGGGGGGCAGGGGATGAGCAGTTCTTC
cdr3_aa: CASSFSGGAGDEQFF

v_call: TRBV5-4
j_call: TRBJ2-3
clone_size: NA
d_call: TRBD1
cdr3_nt: TGTGCCAGCAGCGGGACAGGGGCAGGGGATACGCAGTATTTT
cdr3_aa: CASSGTGAGDTQYF

v_call: TRBV9
j_call: TRBJ2-2
clone_size: NA
d_call: TRBD2
cdr3_nt: TGTGCCAGCAGCGTCGGGACTAGGCACACCGGGGAGCTGTTTTTT
cdr3_aa: CASSVGTRHTGELFF

v_call: TRBV2
j_call: TRBJ2-7
clone_size: NA
d_call: NA
cdr3_nt: TGTGCCAGCAAGCGCCAGGAGTCCTACGAGCAGTACTTC
cdr3_aa: CASKRQESYEQYF

v_call: TRBV18
j_call: TRBJ2-5
clone_size: NA
d_call: NA
cdr3_nt: TGTGCCAGCTCACCAGACCGGAGCGGGCCGAGGGCCCAGTACTTC
cdr3_aa: CASSPDRSGPRAQYF